This TCR beta chain is from a study of blood T cell repertoires in COVID-19. Study context: The cDNA or gDNA used as material had been derived from T cells, B-cell-depleted T cells, or PBMCs.

Germline V gene lookup returns CDR1 LGHDT and CDR2 YNNKEL (reference sequence). V lost 1 base, J lost 4 bases, and 5 bases lay in between. This CDR3 is 14 amino acids long. The method was immunoSEQ multiplex PCR; TCRdb's version includes in-frame clones alone and lacks a portion of them. In the table there are roughly 250,000 clones, roughly 89% of which are singletons. Sequencing input: peripheral blood. The chain recombines TRBV3-1 (or the pseudogene TRBV3-2) with TRBJ2-6, with D hard to call. This sequence originates from a woman aged 40 to 50 who had recovered from COVID-19. The CDR3 coding sequence is TGTGCCAGCAGCCAAGTCGTAGGGGCCAACGTCCTGACTTTC. Its translation is CASSQVVGANVLTF.